These 10 T cell receptor beta chains originate from one sample sequenced in a study of molecular identifiers for immune sequencing clone quantification. MiXCR, applied by TCRdb to the PCR reads, yields one record per CDR3 protein. The data contain some 680,000 distinct CDR3 sequences, about 25% of them singletons. The sequencing input was naive CD8+ T cells from blood, with Jurkat cell RNA spiked in. Subset indicated: FACS-sorted CD8+CD4-CCR7+CD45RA+ naive T cells. The origin of the receptors is a human donor in good health. Some libraries in this study had Jurkat cell RNA spiked in.

This clonotype was counted many times. The chain links TRBV11-1 to TRBJ2-3, with 11 bases aligning to TRBD2. Germline CDR1 SGHAT, CDR2 FQDESV (reference sequence). V was clipped by 5 bases and J by 6 bases; unmatched bases: 10. CDR3 length equals 16 residues. CDR3 sequence: CASSPRLAGYDDTQYF. The CDR3 DNA follows: TGTGCCAGCAGCCCCAGACTAGCGGGGTACGATGATACGCAGTATTTT.

This clonotype was found a few times. The chain couples TRBV11-2 to TRBJ1-4; TRBD1 is a possible D gene (6 bases). Germline lookup yields CDR1 SGHAT and CDR2 FQNNGV. V dropped 3 bases and J dropped 8 bases, with 7 bases sitting between them. The CDR3 has 12 amino acids. CDR3 residues: CASSFTGEKLFF. In DNA, the CDR3 is TGTGCCAGCAGCTTCACAGGGGAAAAACTGTTTTTT. Full variable domain (missing parts from reference TRBV11-2 and TRBJ1-4): EAGVAQSPRYKIIEKRQSVAFWCNPISGHATLYWYQQILGQGPKLLIQFQNNGVVDDSQLPKDRFSAERLKGVDSTLKIQPAKLEDSAVYLCASSFTGEKLFFGSGTQLSVL.

Comments on this clonotype: Just one base apart from a much larger clone, this may be a read error. The chain is built from TRBV6-6 and TRBJ2-5; D may be TRBD1 (6 bases). This CDR3 region has 17 residues. Trimming removed 4 bases at V and 4 bases at J, with 22 bases between. Germline-derived CDR1 and CDR2 are MNHNY and SVGAGI (reference sequence). DNA for the CDR3: TGTGCCAGCAGTTCCTGGGAGCCGGACAGAAATCGAGAGACCCAGTACTTC. Residues: CASSSWEPDRNRETQYF.

The V and J genes are TRBV6-2 or TRBV6-3 and TRBJ2-2; the match to TRBD2 covers 10 bases. The germline V gene encodes CDR1 MNHEY and CDR2 SVGEGT. The CDR3 is 18 residues long. J was trimmed by 5 bases and V by 6 bases; bases with no gene match: 15. The chain's CDR3 is CASSPGTWGLATTGELFF. DNA for the CDR3: TGTGCCAGCAGCCCCGGGACGTGGGGACTAGCGACTACCGGGGAGCTGTTTTTT.

A word on this clonotype: This may be a read error, as it is one base from a much larger clone. This rearrangement joins TRBV3-1 to TRBJ2-2; a possible D gene is TRBD2 (6 bases). The germline CDR1 and CDR2 sequences are LGHDT and YNNKEL (reference sequence). The CDR3 contains 15 residues. CDR3 coding DNA: TGTGCCAACAGCCAAGCGGGTTCGGGAATCGGGGAGCTGTTTTTT. Its protein is CANSQAGSGIGELFF.

As concerns this clonotype: Just one base apart from a much larger clone, this may be a read error. This sequence joins TRBV5-1 and TRBJ1-1, with D perhaps matching TRBD1 (5 bases). CDR3 length: 18 residues. Germline loops: CDR1 SGHRS, CDR2 YFSETQ. V was trimmed by 5 bases and J by 3 bases, leaving 26 bases between them. CDR3 DNA sequence: TGCGCCAGCAGTAGTCCTACAGGTACAAGAACTATGGACACTGAAGCTTTCTTT. Translated: CASSSPTGTRTMDTEAFF.

This clonotype was seen more than once but under ten times. The chain employs TRBV5-1 and TRBJ2-7, with D perhaps TRBD2 (5 bases). With 5 bases removed from V and 4 bases from J, the gap between germline ends came to 19 bases. Germline CDR1 reads SGHRS; CDR2 reads YFSETQ. The length of the CDR3 is 15 residues. The CDR3 bases are TGCGCCAGCAGTCCGGCTTCGGGAAGTAATTACGAGCAGTACTTC. Residues: CASSPASGSNYEQYF.

In the case of this clonotype: This may be a read error, as it is one base from a much larger clone. The V gene is TRBV6-2 or TRBV6-3, the J gene TRBJ2-3; D remains unclear. The germline gives CDR1 MNHEY, CDR2 SVGEGT. Trimming stripped 5 bases from V and 0 bases from J, with 9 bases between. The CDR3 is made up of 14 amino acids. The DNA of the CDR3 is TGTGCCAGCAGTCGGCGTTTAAGCACAGATACGCAGTATTTT. Its translation is CASSRRLSTDTQYF.

This clonotype showed up many times. The chain has TRBV6-5 and TRBJ2-2, with D possibly TRBD1 on 6 matching bases. The germline V gene has CDR1 MNHEY and CDR2 SVGAGI. The V end lost 6 bases, the J end lost 7 bases, and 9 bases lay between the germline ends. The CDR3 length is 12 residues. Here the CDR3 reads CASRTGLGELFF. CDR3 coding DNA: TGTGCCAGCAGAACAGGGCTCGGGGAGCTGTTTTTT.

This clonotype was recorded at least ten times. The rearrangement joins TRBV4-3 to TRBJ2-2; D gene uncertain. The CDR3 has 14 residues. The ends were cut back, 1 base at V and 5 bases at J, with 8 bases in the middle. Per germline, CDR1 LGHNA and CDR2 YSLEER. CDR3 residues: CASSQVIRTGELFF. Written as DNA, the CDR3 is TGCGCCAGCAGCCAAGTGATCAGGACCGGGGAGCTGTTTTTT.